This T cell receptor (beta chain) was sequenced for a study of T cells after yellow fever vaccination. MiXCR was run by TCRdb on the 5' RACE reads, yielding one entry per CDR3 protein. The profile shows hundreds of thousands of distinct CDR3 sequences, around an eighth of them singletons. This CDR3 spans 14 amino acids. Trimming removed 0 bases from V and 1 base from J, with 6 bases in between. The source material was PBMCs, sampled on the day of the yellow fever booster vaccination. This rearrangement joins TRBV23-1 to TRBJ1-1; no reliable D call. TRBV23-1 is flagged as an ORF with uncertain function. The clonotype was recovered from a man aged 30-40 years who received the YFV17D yellow fever vaccine. DNA for the CDR3: TGCGCCAGCAGTCAATCATGCGGGAACACTGAAGCTTTCTTT. The encoded protein is CASSQSCGNTEAFF.